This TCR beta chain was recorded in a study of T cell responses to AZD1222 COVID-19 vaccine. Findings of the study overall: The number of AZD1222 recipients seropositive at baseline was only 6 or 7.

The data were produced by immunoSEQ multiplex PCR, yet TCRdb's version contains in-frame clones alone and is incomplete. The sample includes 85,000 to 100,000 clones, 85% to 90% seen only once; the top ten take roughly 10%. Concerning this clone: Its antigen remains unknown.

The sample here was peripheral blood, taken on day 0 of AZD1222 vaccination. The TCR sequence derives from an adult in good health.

The CDR3 is CASSVATGGNTIYF. For the CDR3, the DNA is TGTGCCAGCAGCGTAGCTACAGGTGGAAACACCATATATTTT. This sequence joins TRBV9 and TRBJ1-3, with D tentatively TRBD1 (5 bases). Germline CDR1 is SGDLS and CDR2 is YYNGEE. Trimming removed 0 bases at V and 3 bases at J, with 7 bases between. CDR3 size: 14 residues.